The T cell receptor (beta chain) under discussion was sequenced for a study of T-cell memory formation after mild COVID-19. Study-level information: TCR clusters mostly belonged to single donors.

Whole-study findings and limits: CD4/CD8 balance held among clones contracting day 15 to 85, and later expanders leaned CD4+. The study found contracting CD4+ clones mainly in CM and EM and contracting CD8+ clones in EMRA.

A note on this clonotype: Its antigen is unknown.

Sample barcodes and UMIs were carried by the TCR alpha and TCR beta cDNA libraries that 5'RACE generated with constant-segment primers. TCRdb passed the 5' RACE reads through MiXCR, listing each CDR3 protein once. In the table there are 250,000 to 350,000 distinct CDR3 sequences, roughly 19% of which are singletons. Germline CDR1 reads SGHTA; CDR2 reads FQGNSA. The CDR3 length is 13 residues. V was trimmed by 5 bases and J by 2 bases, leaving 9 bases between them. The V and J genes are TRBV7-2 and TRBJ2-5; D is ambiguous. Sequenced: PBMCs or a T cell subset sorted from them (not recorded which). The TCR originated in a young man who had mild COVID-19 (a few samples of this study predate the infection). Cell type and time point are not known. Here the CDR3 DNA reads TGTGCCAGCAGCGACCCATTGCAAGAGACCCAGTACTTC. Residues: CASSDPLQETQYF.